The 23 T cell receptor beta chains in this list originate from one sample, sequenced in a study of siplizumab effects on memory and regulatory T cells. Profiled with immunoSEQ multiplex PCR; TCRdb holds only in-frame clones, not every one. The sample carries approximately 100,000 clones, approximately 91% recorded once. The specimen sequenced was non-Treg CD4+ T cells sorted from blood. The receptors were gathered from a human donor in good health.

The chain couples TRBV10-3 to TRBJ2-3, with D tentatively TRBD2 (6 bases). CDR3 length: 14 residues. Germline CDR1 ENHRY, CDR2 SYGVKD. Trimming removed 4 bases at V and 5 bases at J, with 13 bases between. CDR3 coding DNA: TGTGCCATCAGTGGAGGGAGGCAGGGAGATACGCAGTATTTT. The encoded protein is CAISGGRQGDTQYF.

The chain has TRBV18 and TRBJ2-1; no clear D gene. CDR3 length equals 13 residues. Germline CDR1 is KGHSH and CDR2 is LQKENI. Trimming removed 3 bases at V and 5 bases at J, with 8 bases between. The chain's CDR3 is CASSPRPNNEQFF. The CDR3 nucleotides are TGTGCCAGCTCACCGAGGCCGAACAATGAGCAGTTCTTC. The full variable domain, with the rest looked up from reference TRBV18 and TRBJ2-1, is NAGVMQNPRHLVRRRGQEARLRCSPMKGHSHVYWYRQLPEEGLKFMVYLQKENIIDESGMPKERFSAEFPKEGPSILRIQQVVRGDSAAYFCASSPRPNNEQFFGPGTRLTVL.

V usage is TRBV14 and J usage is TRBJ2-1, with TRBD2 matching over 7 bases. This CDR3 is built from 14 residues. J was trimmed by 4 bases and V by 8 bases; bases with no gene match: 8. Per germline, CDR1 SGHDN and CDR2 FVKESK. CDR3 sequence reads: CASSGTKMYNEQFF. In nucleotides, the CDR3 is TGTGCCAGCTCCGGGACTAAAATGTACAATGAGCAGTTCTTC.

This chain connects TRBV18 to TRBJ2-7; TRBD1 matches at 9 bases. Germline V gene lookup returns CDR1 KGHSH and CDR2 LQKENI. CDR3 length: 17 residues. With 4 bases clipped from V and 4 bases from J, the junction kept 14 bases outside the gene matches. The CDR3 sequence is CASSQTRVPGQGYEQYF. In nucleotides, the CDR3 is TGTGCCAGCTCACAAACCCGAGTGCCGGGACAGGGTTACGAGCAGTACTTC.

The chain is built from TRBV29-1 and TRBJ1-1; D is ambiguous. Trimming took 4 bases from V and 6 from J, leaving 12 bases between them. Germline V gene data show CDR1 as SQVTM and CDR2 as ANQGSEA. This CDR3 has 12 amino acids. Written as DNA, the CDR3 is TGCAGCGTTGGACGGGGAACCGCTGAAGCTTTCTTT. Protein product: CSVGRGTAEAFF.

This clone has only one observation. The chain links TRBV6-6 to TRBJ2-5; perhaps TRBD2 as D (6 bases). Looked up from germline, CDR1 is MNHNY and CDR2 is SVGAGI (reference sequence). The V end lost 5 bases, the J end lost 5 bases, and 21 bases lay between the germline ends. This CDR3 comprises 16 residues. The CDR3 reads CASSTPRDVGRETQYF. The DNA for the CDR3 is TGTGCCAGCAGTACCCCCCGGGACGTGGGGAGGGAGACCCAGTACTTC.

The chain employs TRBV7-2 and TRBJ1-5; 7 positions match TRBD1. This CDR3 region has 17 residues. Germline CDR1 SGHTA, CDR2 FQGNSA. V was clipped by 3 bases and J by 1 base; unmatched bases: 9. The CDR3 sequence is CASSFVGQEGSNQPQHF. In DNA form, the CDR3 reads TGTGCCAGCAGCTTCGTCGGACAGGAGGGGAGCAATCAGCCCCAGCATTTT.

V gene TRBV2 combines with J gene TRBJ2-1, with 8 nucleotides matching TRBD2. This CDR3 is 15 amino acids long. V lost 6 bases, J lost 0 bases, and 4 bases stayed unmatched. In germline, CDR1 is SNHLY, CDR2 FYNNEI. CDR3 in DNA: TGTGCCAGCAGGGGGACTAGGGTCTCCTACAATGAGCAGTTCTTC. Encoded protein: CASRGTRVSYNEQFF.

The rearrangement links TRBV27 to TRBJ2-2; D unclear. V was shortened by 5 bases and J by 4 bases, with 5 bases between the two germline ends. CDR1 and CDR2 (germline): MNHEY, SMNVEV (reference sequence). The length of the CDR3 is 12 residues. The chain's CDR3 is CASSLVTGELFF. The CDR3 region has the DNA TGTGCCAGCAGTCTTGTCACCGGGGAGCTGTTTTTT.

The chain's CDR3 is CSVEAGTGSYEQYF. The CDR3 DNA is TGCAGCGTTGAAGCCGGGACAGGGTCCTACGAGCAGTACTTC. The V and J genes are TRBV29-1 and TRBJ2-7; 9 bases match TRBD1. The trim removed 1 base at V and 1 base at J, leaving 2 bases unmatched. Looked up from germline, CDR1 is SQVTM and CDR2 is ANQGSEA. The CDR3 extends over 14 amino acids.

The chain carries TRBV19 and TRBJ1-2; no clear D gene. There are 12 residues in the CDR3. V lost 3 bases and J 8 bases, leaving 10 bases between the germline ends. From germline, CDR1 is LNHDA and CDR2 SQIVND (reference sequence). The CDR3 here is CASSIPPRGYTF. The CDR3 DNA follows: TGTGCCAGTAGTATTCCCCCACGGGGCTACACCTTC.

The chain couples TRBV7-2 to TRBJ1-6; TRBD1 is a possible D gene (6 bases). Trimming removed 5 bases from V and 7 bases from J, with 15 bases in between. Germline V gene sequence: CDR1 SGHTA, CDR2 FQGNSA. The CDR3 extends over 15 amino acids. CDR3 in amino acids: CASSQYRGANSPLHF. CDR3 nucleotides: TGTGCCAGCAGCCAATATCGGGGGGCGAATTCACCCCTCCACTTT.

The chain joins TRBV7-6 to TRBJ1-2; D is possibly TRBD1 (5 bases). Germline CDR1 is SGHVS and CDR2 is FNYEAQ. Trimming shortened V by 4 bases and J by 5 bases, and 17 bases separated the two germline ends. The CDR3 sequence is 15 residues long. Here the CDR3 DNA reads TGTGCCAGCAGCTCTGGGGGGAAGGGGATATATGGCTACACCTTC. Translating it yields CASSSGGKGIYGYTF.

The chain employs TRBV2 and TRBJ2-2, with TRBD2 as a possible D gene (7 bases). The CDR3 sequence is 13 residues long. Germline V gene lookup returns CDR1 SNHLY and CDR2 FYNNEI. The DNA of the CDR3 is TGTGCAAGCGGGACATCGAACACCGGGGAGCTGTTTTTT. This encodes CASGTSNTGELFF. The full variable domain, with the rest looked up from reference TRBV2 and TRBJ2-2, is EPEVTQTPSHQVTQMGQEVILRCVPISNHLYFYWYRQILGQKVEFLVSFYNNEISEKSEIFDDQFSVERPDGSNFTLKIRSTKLEDSAMYFCASGTSNTGELFFGEGSRLTVL.

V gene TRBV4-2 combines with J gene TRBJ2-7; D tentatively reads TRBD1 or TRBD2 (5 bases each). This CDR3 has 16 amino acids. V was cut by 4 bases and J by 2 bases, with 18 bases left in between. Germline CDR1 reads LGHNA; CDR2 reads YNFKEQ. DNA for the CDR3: TGTGCCAGCAGCCGGGACCTGGGTCTAGCTACCTACGAGCAGTACTTC. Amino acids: CASSRDLGLATYEQYF.

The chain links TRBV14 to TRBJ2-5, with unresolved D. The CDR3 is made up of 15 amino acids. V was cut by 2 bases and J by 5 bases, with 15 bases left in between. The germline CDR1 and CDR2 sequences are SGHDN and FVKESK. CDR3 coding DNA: TGTGCCAGCAGCCAATACATAACCGCTCAGGAGACCCAGTACTTC. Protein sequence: CASSQYITAQETQYF.

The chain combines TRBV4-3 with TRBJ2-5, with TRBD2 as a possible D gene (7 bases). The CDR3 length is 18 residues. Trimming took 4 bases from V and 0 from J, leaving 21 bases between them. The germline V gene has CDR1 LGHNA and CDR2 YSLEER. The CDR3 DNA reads TGCGCCAGCAGCCCTAGTGGGAGGGCAGGGGCTAACCAAGAGACCCAGTACTTC. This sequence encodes CASSPSGRAGANQETQYF.

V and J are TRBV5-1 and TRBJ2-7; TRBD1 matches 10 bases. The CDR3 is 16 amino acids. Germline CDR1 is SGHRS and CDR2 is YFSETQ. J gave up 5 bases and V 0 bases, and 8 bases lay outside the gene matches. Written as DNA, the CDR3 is TGCGCCAGCAGCTTGGCCGGGGGGACAGGGGTAAACGAGCAGTACTTC. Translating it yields CASSLAGGTGVNEQYF.

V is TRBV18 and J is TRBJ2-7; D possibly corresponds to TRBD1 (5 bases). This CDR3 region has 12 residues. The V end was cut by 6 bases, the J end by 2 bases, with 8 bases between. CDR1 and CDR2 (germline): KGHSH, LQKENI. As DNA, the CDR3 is TGTGCCAGCTCCAAGACAGCCTACGAGCAGTACTTC. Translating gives CASSKTAYEQYF.

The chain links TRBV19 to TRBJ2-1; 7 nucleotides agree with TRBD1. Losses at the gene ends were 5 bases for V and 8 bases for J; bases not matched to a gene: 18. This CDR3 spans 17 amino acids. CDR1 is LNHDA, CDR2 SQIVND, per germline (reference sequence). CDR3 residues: CASSVGRGDTGADEQFF. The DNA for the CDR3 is TGTGCCAGTAGTGTCGGCCGGGGTGACACAGGGGCCGATGAGCAGTTCTTC.

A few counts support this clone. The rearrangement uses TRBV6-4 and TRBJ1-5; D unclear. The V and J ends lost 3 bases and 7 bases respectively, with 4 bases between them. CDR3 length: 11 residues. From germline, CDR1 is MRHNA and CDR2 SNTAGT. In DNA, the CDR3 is TGTGCCAGCAGTGAGGAGCAGCCCCAGCATTTT. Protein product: CASSEEQPQHF.

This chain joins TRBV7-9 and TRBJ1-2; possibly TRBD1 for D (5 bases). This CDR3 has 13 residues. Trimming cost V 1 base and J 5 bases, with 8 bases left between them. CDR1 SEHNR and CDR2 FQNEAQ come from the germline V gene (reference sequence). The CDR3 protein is CASSLGDSYGYTF. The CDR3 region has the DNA TGTGCCAGCAGCTTAGGAGACAGTTATGGCTACACCTTC.

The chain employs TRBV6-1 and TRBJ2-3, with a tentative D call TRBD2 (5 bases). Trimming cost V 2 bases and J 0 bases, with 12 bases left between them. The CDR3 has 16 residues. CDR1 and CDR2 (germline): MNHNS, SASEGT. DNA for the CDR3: TGTGCCAGCAGTGAAATTGGCGGGTCTAGCACAGATACGCAGTATTTT. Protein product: CASSEIGGSSTDTQYF.